The 32 T cell receptor beta chains presented below share a single source sample, sequenced in a study of T-cell reconstitution after alpha-beta-depleted transplantation in children. Unique molecular identifiers were incorporated when the TCRbeta library was constructed. TCRdb processed the PCR reads anew with MiXCR; each CDR3 protein has one entry. The sample holds hundreds of thousands of distinct CDR3 sequences; about 14% are singletons and the top ten take 4% to 5.5%. The sample in question was PBMCs, obtained from the stem cell graft. The receptor source for this set is a human donor who donated a stem cell graft to a child with Fanconi anemia.

The genes are TRBV20-1 and TRBJ2-5; 11 bases align to TRBD2. Per the germline V gene, CDR1 is DFQATT and CDR2 is SNEGSKA (reference sequence). The CDR3 runs 12 residues. The CDR3 DNA reads TGCAGCGGTAGCGGGGGGGCTTTGACCCAGTACTTC. Its protein is CSGSGGALTQYF.

This clonotype was picked up many times. J is TRBJ2-1 and V is TRBV4-2, with 7 bases identical to TRBD1. CDR1 and CDR2 (germline): LGHNA, YNFKEQ. This CDR3 has 16 residues. V lost 6 bases to trimming and J lost 3 bases; unmatched junction nucleotides: 11. The CDR3 sequence is CASSRTGDSSYNEQFF. In DNA, the CDR3 is TGTGCCAGCAGTCGGACCGGGGACAGCAGCTACAATGAGCAGTTCTTC.

The chain links TRBV5-5 to TRBJ2-1; D is ambiguous. CDR1 and CDR2 from the germline V gene are SGHKS and YYEKEE (reference sequence). The CDR3 is 13 residues long. V was cut by 6 bases and J by 8 bases, with 15 bases left in between. The CDR3 DNA is TGTGCCAGCACCACGGAGTGGTTGGATGAGCAGTTCTTC. It yields the protein CASTTEWLDEQFF.

The chain has TRBV6-2 or TRBV6-3 and TRBJ1-3; D possibly corresponds to TRBD1 (5 bases). The CDR3 sequence is 17 residues long. Trimming pared 0 bases from V and 4 bases from J, leaving 16 bases between. Per germline, CDR1 MNHEY and CDR2 SVGEGT. Here the CDR3 DNA reads TGTGCCAGCAGTTACTCGCGCGACAGCTATATCGGAAACACCATATATTTT. It codes for CASSYSRDSYIGNTIYF.

This clonotype was found a few times. The V call is TRBV12-3 or TRBV12-4, the J call TRBJ1-1; D might be TRBD1 (6 bases). The CDR3 length is 13 residues. Trimming removed 7 bases at V and 5 bases at J, with 14 bases between. As DNA, the CDR3 is TGTGCCAGCACCATTAGGGGGGGGACTGAAGCTTTCTTT. It translates to CASTIRGGTEAFF.

This clonotype was seen only a few times. The chain couples TRBV5-6 to TRBJ1-4; 8 positions agree with TRBD1. V gave up 4 bases and J gave up 7 bases; unmatched junction bases: 6. The CDR3 totals 14 residues. Per the germline V gene, CDR1 is SGHDT and CDR2 is YYEEEE. The CDR3 is CASSRWDRREKLFF. In nucleotides, the CDR3 is TGTGCCAGCAGCAGATGGGACAGGCGTGAAAAACTGTTTTTT.

This clonotype was counted a few times. The chain uses TRBV5-1 and TRBJ2-3, with D unresolved. CDR1 is SGHRS, CDR2 YFSETQ, per germline. The CDR3 is 14 amino acids. V lost 0 bases and J 5 bases, leaving 10 bases between the germline ends. This CDR3 is CASSLGDFLDTQYF. The CDR3 DNA is TGCGCCAGCAGCTTGGGTGACTTCTTAGATACGCAGTATTTT.

This clonotype has at least ten counts. The rearrangement uses TRBV9 and TRBJ2-7; D gene unclear. Germline lookup yields CDR1 SGDLS and CDR2 YYNGEE. The CDR3 length is 14 residues. V gave up 3 bases and J gave up 0 bases, with 10 bases separating them. CDR3 nucleotides: TGTGCCAGCAGCGGTATGTCGAGCTCCTACGAGCAGTACTTC. This encodes CASSGMSSSYEQYF.

This clonotype was observed many times. The chain recombines TRBV15 with TRBJ2-3, with no clear D. Trimming shortened V by 0 bases and J by 6 bases, and 16 bases separated the two germline ends. Germline assignment: CDR1 LNHNV and CDR2 YYDKDF (reference sequence). The CDR3 totals 16 residues. The CDR3 reads CATSRDGNSLSDTQYF. Here the CDR3 DNA reads TGTGCCACCAGCAGAGATGGTAATAGCTTGTCGGATACGCAGTATTTT.

As DNA, the CDR3 is TGCAGTGCTAGAGGCACCTCTGGCTATGGCTACACCTTC. Translation gives CSARGTSGYGYTF. This rearrangement joins TRBV20-1 to TRBJ1-2; D not resolved. The CDR3 is 13 residues long. The V and J ends lost 1 base and 4 bases respectively, with 10 bases between them. Germline assignment: CDR1 DFQATT and CDR2 SNEGSKA (reference sequence).

The table lists this clonotype with many counts. The gene calls are TRBV20-1 and TRBJ2-1; D perhaps matches TRBD2 (7 bases). From germline, CDR1 is DFQATT and CDR2 SNEGSKA (reference sequence). Trimming took off 2 bases at V and 9 bases at J, with 20 bases between the two ends. CDR3 length equals 15 residues. The CDR3 loop reads CSARTPAGRGSEQFF. In DNA, the CDR3 is TGCAGTGCTAGAACCCCAGCAGGGAGGGGGAGTGAGCAGTTCTTC.

V and J are TRBV19 and TRBJ1-2; D is possibly TRBD1 (5 bases). The CDR3 covers 13 residues. The V end was cut by 6 bases, the J end by 4 bases, with 12 bases between. Looked up from germline, CDR1 is LNHDA and CDR2 is SQIVND (reference sequence). CDR3 amino acids: CASSKGLGYGYTF. In DNA, the CDR3 is TGTGCCAGTAGCAAGGGGCTAGGCTATGGCTACACCTTC.

CDR3 sequence (DNA): TGTGCCACCCGACAGGGACCCGGCGGGGAGCTGTTTTTT. It translates to CATRQGPGGELFF. The rearrangement joins TRBV24-1 to TRBJ2-2; 7 positions match TRBD1. The CDR3 extends over 13 amino acids. Germline V lookup: CDR1 KGHDR, CDR2 SFDVKD. V lost 9 bases to trimming and J lost 7 bases; unmatched junction nucleotides: 7.

This clonotype turned up a few times. Written as DNA, the CDR3 is TGTGCCAGCAGAAGGACAGGGGAGATGAACACTGAAGCTTTCTTT. Translated: CASRRTGEMNTEAFF. The chain uses TRBV12-3 or TRBV12-4 and TRBJ1-1; TRBD1 aligns across 9 bases. The CDR3 runs to 15 residues. V dropped 6 bases and J dropped 0; count of bases not matched to a gene: 5.

This clonotype was found a few times. This chain links TRBV6-1 with TRBJ2-1, with TRBD1 identical over 8 bases. The V and J ends lost 5 bases and 0 bases, in that order; junction bases with no gene match: 12. CDR1 and CDR2 from the germline V gene are MNHNS and SASEGT. The CDR3 runs to 18 residues. The CDR3 DNA is TGTGCCAGCAGTATGGACAGGGAAAGGGTTTTCTCCTACAATGAGCAGTTCTTC. This codes for CASSMDRERVFSYNEQFF.

The chain combines TRBV20-1 with TRBJ2-3, with D unclear. The CDR3 contains 12 residues. Trimming took 1 base from V and 4 from J, leaving 6 bases between them. Germline V CDR1 and CDR2: DFQATT, SNEGSKA (reference sequence). The CDR3 here is CSARAGADTQYF. CDR3 DNA: TGCAGTGCTAGAGCTGGGGCAGATACGCAGTATTTT.

The chain combines TRBV18 with TRBJ2-6; D may be TRBD1 (5 bases). Germline V gene sequence: CDR1 KGHSH, CDR2 LQKENI. The CDR3 sequence is 13 residues long. The germline V and J ends were trimmed by 5 bases and 4 bases, with 6 bases remaining between them. The CDR3 DNA follows: TGTGCCAGCTCATCAGGGGGGGCCAACGTCCTGACTTTC. Amino acid sequence: CASSSGGANVLTF.

Many counts were recorded for this clonotype. J is TRBJ2-4 and V is TRBV5-5; 7 bases agree with TRBD2. Germline V gene lookup returns CDR1 SGHKS and CDR2 YYEKEE (reference sequence). The CDR3 loop spans 14 amino acids. J was trimmed by 0 bases and V by 3 bases; bases with no gene match: 0. The CDR3 loop is CASSWEGAKNIQYF. CDR3 sequence (DNA): TGTGCCAGCAGCTGGGAGGGAGCCAAAAACATTCAGTACTTC.

This clonotype was detected ten times or more. The chain employs TRBV27 and TRBJ2-5; 8 nucleotides line up with TRBD1. V gave up 6 bases and J gave up 5 bases; unmatched junction bases: 8. Germline V gene data show CDR1 as MNHEY and CDR2 as SMNVEV (reference sequence). CDR3 size: 14 residues. The CDR3 loop is CASSLIQGAETQYF. The CDR3 region has the DNA TGTGCCAGCAGCCTTATTCAGGGGGCGGAGACCCAGTACTTC.

This clonotype appeared a few times. Here the CDR3 reads CASSFEGAQHF. The CDR3 DNA follows: TGTGCCAGCAGTTTCGAGGGTGCCCAGCATTTT. The genes are TRBV28 and TRBJ1-5; no firm D call. Trimming took off 3 bases at V and 11 bases at J, with 8 bases between the two ends. Germline V gives CDR1 MDHEN, CDR2 SYDVKM. The CDR3 covers 11 residues.

The chain employs TRBV4-3 and TRBJ1-2; a weak D match, TRBD1 (5 bases). Trimming left V 0 bases short and J 4 bases short, with 27 bases between. The CDR3 has 20 amino acids. From germline, CDR1 is LGHNA and CDR2 YSLEER. The DNA of the CDR3 is TGCGCCAGCAGCCAAGATCACTTTGCTCCCGCCTCCGACAGAAGCTATGGCTACACCTTC. Amino acid sequence: CASSQDHFAPASDRSYGYTF.

The chain employs TRBV5-5 and TRBJ2-3, with D perhaps TRBD1 (5 bases). The germline V gene encodes CDR1 SGHKS and CDR2 YYEKEE (reference sequence). Trimming removed 5 bases at V and 2 bases at J, with 18 bases between. The CDR3 extends over 16 amino acids. The CDR3 sequence: CASRVPWEGHTDTQYF. Here the CDR3 DNA reads TGTGCCAGCAGGGTTCCGTGGGAAGGACACACAGATACGCAGTATTTT.

This clonotype was recorded a few times. This chain links TRBV29-1 with TRBJ2-1, with 7 positions matching TRBD1. There are 13 residues in the CDR3. J was trimmed by 10 bases and V by 2 bases; bases with no gene match: 8. CDR1 and CDR2 from the germline V gene are SQVTM and ANQGSEA. CDR3 region: CSVEPASGGEQFF. The CDR3 DNA reads TGCAGCGTTGAACCCGCCTCAGGGGGAGAGCAGTTCTTC.

This clonotype was seen ten or more times. Here the CDR3 reads CASSSGGSTEAFF. The DNA of the CDR3 is TGCGCCAGCAGCTCCGGGGGGAGCACTGAAGCTTTCTTT. The chain recombines TRBV5-1 with TRBJ1-1, with D possibly matching TRBD1 (5 bases). V was clipped by 3 bases and J by 4 bases, with 10 bases between them. Per germline, CDR1 SGHRS and CDR2 YFSETQ. This CDR3 is built from 13 residues.

This chain uses TRBV3-1 with TRBJ1-2; no firm D call. CDR3 length equals 16 residues. Trimming left V 3 bases short and J 4 bases short, with 18 bases between. CDR1 is LGHDT, CDR2 YNNKEL, per germline (reference sequence). The CDR3 region has the DNA TGTGCCAGCAGCCACCCCGTGGAGGGATTAGGCTATGGCTACACCTTC. Residues: CASSHPVEGLGYGYTF.

This clonotype was detected only a few times. The chain joins TRBV11-2 to TRBJ2-5, with D possibly being TRBD1 (6 bases). V was trimmed by 5 bases and J by 6 bases, leaving 22 bases between them. The CDR3 length is 16 residues. Germline-derived CDR1 and CDR2 are SGHAT and FQNNGV. The CDR3 spells CASSPLGPGAGKTQYF. CDR3 in DNA: TGTGCCAGCAGCCCCCTTGGCCCAGGGGCTGGGAAGACCCAGTACTTC.

This clonotype was counted between two and nine times. The chain employs TRBV10-3 and TRBJ2-7, with 7 bases matching TRBD1. V trimming: 4 bases; J trimming: 7 bases; junction bases outside the gene matches: 16. The germline V gene has CDR1 ENHRY and CDR2 SYGVKD. This CDR3 has 16 amino acids. CDR3 residues: CAISGKGQANLWEQYF. Written as DNA, the CDR3 is TGTGCCATCAGTGGGAAAGGACAGGCAAATTTATGGGAGCAGTACTTC.

Only a few counts were recorded for this clonotype. The chain recombines TRBV20-1 with TRBJ2-5; 14 bases align to TRBD2. Per the germline V gene, CDR1 is DFQATT and CDR2 is SNEGSKA (reference sequence). The junction had 4 bases not matched to a gene; V was cut back by 1 base and J by 3 bases. CDR3 length equals 16 residues. Written as DNA, the CDR3 is TGCAGTGCTAGAGGAGGACTAGCGGGGGGCGAAGAGACCCAGTACTTC. It encodes CSARGGLAGGEETQYF.

This clonotype showed up many times. J is TRBJ2-7 and V is TRBV20-1, with D perhaps matching TRBD2 (5 bases). Trimming took 6 bases from V and 0 from J, leaving 12 bases between them. Germline loops: CDR1 DFQATT, CDR2 SNEGSKA (reference sequence). There are 13 residues in the CDR3. The CDR3 is CSAVEASSYEQYF. The CDR3 DNA is TGCAGTGCAGTGGAGGCGAGCTCCTACGAGCAGTACTTC.

This clonotype was seen at least ten times. V is TRBV20-1 and J is TRBJ2-7; no definite D call. V was trimmed by 6 bases and J by 6 bases, leaving 21 bases between them. Per the germline V gene, CDR1 is DFQATT and CDR2 is SNEGSKA (reference sequence). The CDR3 is 14 residues long. The CDR3 spells CSAQRRLTPVEQYF. In nucleotides, the CDR3 is TGCAGTGCCCAAAGGCGCCTAACTCCTGTCGAGCAGTACTTC.

This clonotype has ten or more counts. The chain has TRBV7-2 and TRBJ2-1; 8 bases line up with TRBD2. CDR3 size: 16 residues. Unmatched junction bases numbered 10, after V lost 5 bases and J lost 4 bases. Germline loops: CDR1 SGHTA, CDR2 FQGNSA. The CDR3 reads CASSRKLAANYNEQFF. CDR3 sequence (DNA): TGTGCCAGCAGCCGAAAACTAGCGGCTAATTACAATGAGCAGTTCTTC. The variable domain in full, with the rest retrieved from reference TRBV7-2 and TRBJ2-1, is GAGVSQSPSNKVTEKGKDVELRCDPISGHTALYWYRQSLGQGLEFLIYFQGNSAPDKSGLPSDRFSAERTGGSVSTLTIQRTQQEDSAVYLCASSRKLAANYNEQFFGPGTRLTVL.

This rearrangement joins TRBV12-3 or TRBV12-4 to TRBJ2-6; the D is unclear. The V end lost 1 base, the J end lost 4 bases, and 8 bases lay between the germline ends. The CDR3 runs 15 residues. DNA of the CDR3: TGTGCCAGCAGTTTAGTCGAGCCCGGGGCCAACGTCCTGACTTTC. Protein product: CASSLVEPGANVLTF.